This T cell receptor beta chain comes out of a study of blood T cell repertoires in COVID-19. Study background: Material from acute and convalescent COVID-19 was sourced from the United States, Italy and Spain. PBMCs, B-cell-depleted T cells, or T cells were the source of the cDNA or gDNA that made up the material.

In the original analysis: For nucleated cells, counts were estimated from reference gene primer amplification. TCRdb keeps only in-frame clones here, not all; method: immunoSEQ multiplex PCR. V, J and clone size derive from that table, while D and trimming were established from the DNA sequence. The table includes more than 25,000 clones, around 86% detected once. V lost 0 bases, J lost 3 bases, and 7 bases stayed unmatched. The length of the CDR3 is 18 residues. Germline CDR1 reads SGHKS; CDR2 reads YYEKEE (reference sequence). The receptor's source is a man between 45 and 60 years old with active COVID-19. The sample taken for sequencing was peripheral blood. V gene TRBV5-5 combines with J gene TRBJ1-4; 11 bases match TRBD1. The CDR3 here is CASSLAGQGVVSNEKLFF. The CDR3 nucleotides read TGTGCCAGCAGCTTGGCGGGACAGGGGGTGGTGTCTAATGAAAAACTGTTTTTT.